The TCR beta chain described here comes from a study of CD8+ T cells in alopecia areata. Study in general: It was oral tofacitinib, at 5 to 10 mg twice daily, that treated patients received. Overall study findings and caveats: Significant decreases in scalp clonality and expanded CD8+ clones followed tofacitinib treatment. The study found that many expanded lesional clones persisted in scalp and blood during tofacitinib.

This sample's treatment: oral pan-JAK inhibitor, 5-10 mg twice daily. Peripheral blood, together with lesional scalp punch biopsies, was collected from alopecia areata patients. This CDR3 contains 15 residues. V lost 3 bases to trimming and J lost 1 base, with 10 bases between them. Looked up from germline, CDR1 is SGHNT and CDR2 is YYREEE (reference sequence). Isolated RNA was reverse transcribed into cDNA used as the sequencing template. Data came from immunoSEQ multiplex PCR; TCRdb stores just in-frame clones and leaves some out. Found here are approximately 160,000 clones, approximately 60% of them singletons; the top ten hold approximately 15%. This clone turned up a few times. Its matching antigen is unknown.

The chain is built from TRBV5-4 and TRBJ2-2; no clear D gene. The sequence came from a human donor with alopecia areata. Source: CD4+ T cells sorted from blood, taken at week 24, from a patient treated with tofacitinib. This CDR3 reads CASSSALGNTGELFF. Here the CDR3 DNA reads TGTGCCAGCAGCTCGGCCCTAGGGAACACCGGGGAGCTGTTTTTT.